The 30 T cell receptor beta chains in this list originate from one sample, sequenced in a study of regulatory T cells in long-lasting Graves disease. TCR beta libraries were built with iRepertoire HTBI primers and Arm-PCR of CDR3 regions. TCRdb called the multiplex PCR reads again in MiXCR, with one record for every CDR3 protein. Of 300,000 to 400,000 distinct CDR3 sequences in the sample, about 20% were seen once. The time point here: persistent/refractory GD, antithyroid drugs over 5 years with positive TRAb. PBMCs were the source of the RNA used for TCR sequencing. The sequencing used peripheral blood mononuclear cells (PBMCs), collected when the disease was refractory, from a patient treated with antithyroid drugs. These receptors originate from a female donor with Graves disease.

The gene calls are TRBV29-1 and TRBJ1-2, with 7 bases identical to TRBD1. V was pared by 4 bases and J by 8 bases, with 4 bases of the junction left unmatched. This CDR3 has 11 amino acids. CDR1 is SQVTM, CDR2 ANQGSEA, per germline. CDR3 residues: CSVVDRSGYTF. DNA of the CDR3: TGCAGCGTTGTGGACAGGTCGGGCTACACCTTC.

This clonotype was seen at least ten times. The chain joins TRBV12-3 or TRBV12-4 to TRBJ1-4; TRBD1 agrees at 8 bases. The CDR3 contains 16 residues. Losses at the gene ends were 5 bases for V and 7 bases for J; bases not matched to a gene: 12. CDR3 in DNA: TGTGCCAGCAGTCCCAGAACAGGGGGGCGTGGTGAAAAACTGTTTTTT. Translated, it gives CASSPRTGGRGEKLFF.

This clonotype has ten or more counts. The chain has TRBV7-2 and TRBJ2-5; D gene unclear. This CDR3 is 13 amino acids long. Germline V lookup: CDR1 SGHTA, CDR2 FQGNSA. V gave up 4 bases and J gave up 5 bases, with 11 bases separating them. CDR3 region: CASSSERLETQYF. The CDR3 DNA sequence: TGTGCCAGCAGCTCAGAGCGTTTGGAGACCCAGTACTTC.

This clonotype has more than one count but fewer than ten. J is TRBJ2-2 and V is TRBV30; 10 bases are a match to TRBD1. V was clipped by 4 bases and J by 5 bases; unmatched bases: 4. The CDR3 length is 14 residues. CDR1 GTSNPN and CDR2 SVGIG come from the germline V gene (reference sequence). Written as DNA, the CDR3 is TGTGCCTGGACTGGGACAGGGGTAACCGGGGAGCTGTTTTTT. This codes for CAWTGTGVTGELFF.

This clonotype was seen repeatedly, ten times or more. CDR3 protein: CASRETGAVEQYF. The CDR3 DNA sequence: TGTGCCAGCAGGGAAACAGGGGCCGTCGAGCAGTACTTC. This chain connects TRBV28 to TRBJ2-7, with 7 bases matching TRBD1. V shed 6 bases and J 6 bases; nucleotides not matched to a gene: 8. The CDR3 spans 13 residues. Germline lookup yields CDR1 MDHEN and CDR2 SYDVKM.

This clonotype was seen ten or more times. This chain uses TRBV3-1 with TRBJ1-6, with D tentatively TRBD1 (5 bases). Trimming took off 3 bases at V and 10 bases at J, with 13 bases between the two ends. The germline gives CDR1 LGHDT, CDR2 YNNKEL (reference sequence). This CDR3 region has 14 residues. In DNA form, the CDR3 reads TGTGCCAGCAGCCACGGGGGGTCGCCATCACCCCTCCACTTT. It encodes CASSHGGSPSPLHF. The full variable domain, its missing parts supplied by reference TRBV3-1 and TRBJ1-6, is DTAVSQTPKYLVTQMGNDKSIKCEQNLGHDTMYWYKQDSKKFLKIMFSYNNKELIINETVPNRFSPKSPDKAHLNLHINSLELGDSAVYFCASSHGGSPSPLHFGNGTRLTVT.

This clonotype has a count of ten or more. J is TRBJ2-2 and V is TRBV2; 7 bases are a match to TRBD2. There are 14 residues in the CDR3. From germline, CDR1 is SNHLY and CDR2 FYNNEI. J was trimmed by 3 bases and V by 8 bases; bases with no gene match: 6. The CDR3 sequence: CASLSLADTGELFF. DNA of the CDR3: TGTGCCAGCTTATCTCTAGCGGACACCGGGGAGCTGTTTTTT.

About this clonotype itself: The junction and the germline gene differ at one end; a read error may be behind it. This chain uses TRBV7-9 with TRBJ1-2, with 10 nucleotides matching TRBD1. Germline assignment: CDR1 SEHNR and CDR2 FQNEAQ (reference sequence). This CDR3 is built from 15 residues. The CDR3, as DNA: TGTGCCAGCAGCCGACAGGGGGCGCTTGGCTATGGCTTCACCTTC. It codes for CASSRQGALGYGFTF.

This clonotype was detected ten times or more. The chain links TRBV28 to TRBJ1-1, with D maybe TRBD1 (6 bases). Germline lookup yields CDR1 MDHEN and CDR2 SYDVKM. The CDR3 is 14 residues long. Trimming removed 7 bases from V and 4 bases from J, with 16 bases in between. This CDR3 reads CASTLRDTGTEAFF. CDR3 coding DNA: TGTGCCAGCACCCTCCGGGACACAGGCACTGAAGCTTTCTTT.

This clonotype was seen many times. CDR3 in amino acids: CSVERHLNTEAFF. The DNA for the CDR3 is TGCAGCGTTGAACGGCACCTGAACACTGAAGCTTTCTTT. The chain has TRBV29-1 and TRBJ1-1; D gene ambiguous. Trimming took 2 bases from V and 0 from J, leaving 7 bases between them. CDR1 and CDR2 (germline): SQVTM, ANQGSEA. The CDR3 sequence is 13 residues long.

The chain has TRBV20-1 and TRBJ2-5; D gene unclear. The V and J ends lost 6 bases and 5 bases respectively, with 16 bases between them. The CDR3 loop spans 13 amino acids. CDR1 and CDR2 (germline): DFQATT, SNEGSKA (reference sequence). This CDR3 reads CSAPASTVETQYF. The CDR3 DNA is TGCAGTGCCCCGGCGTCGACCGTGGAGACCCAGTACTTC.

CDR3 DNA: TGTGCCAGCAAACAGTTCACTGAAGCTTTCTTT. As protein: CASKQFTEAFF. The V and J genes are TRBV6-1 and TRBJ1-1; D unclear. Germline V gene data show CDR1 as MNHNS and CDR2 as SASEGT. V was trimmed by 7 bases and J by 4 bases, leaving 7 bases between them. The CDR3 contains 11 residues.

This chain uses TRBV6-2 or TRBV6-3 with TRBJ2-2; no clear D gene. The CDR3 has 13 amino acids. V was pared by 2 bases and J by 4 bases, with 5 bases between. Germline V CDR1 and CDR2: MNHEY, SVGEGT. CDR3 sequence (DNA): TGTGCCAGCAGTTACGTTTCCACCGGGGAGCTGTTTTTT. The encoded protein is CASSYVSTGELFF.

This clonotype appeared many times. The rearrangement joins TRBV15 to TRBJ2-7, with D possibly matching TRBD2 (6 bases). Trimming shortened V by 0 bases and J by 5 bases, and 8 bases separated the two germline ends. CDR3 length: 13 amino acids. Germline assignment: CDR1 LNHNV and CDR2 YYDKDF (reference sequence). CDR3 bases: TGTGCCACCAGCAGAGATCGGGGGAACGAGCAGTACTTC. Encoded protein: CATSRDRGNEQYF.

The chain links TRBV24-1 to TRBJ2-1; 8 nucleotides match TRBD1. Germline V lookup: CDR1 KGHDR, CDR2 SFDVKD. The length of the CDR3 is 16 residues. J gave up 0 bases and V 5 bases, and 5 bases lay outside the gene matches. CDR3 in DNA: TGTGCCACCAGTGGGATCACAGGGGGCTCCTACAATGAGCAGTTCTTC. Amino acids: CATSGITGGSYNEQFF.

CDR3 sequence (DNA): TGTGCCAGCAGTCGGAGCAGGATCCAAGCTTTCTTT. It yields the protein CASSRSRIQAFF. This rearrangement joins TRBV14 to TRBJ1-1, with D unclear. The V gene lost 6 bases and the J gene lost 9 bases, with 14 bases spanning the gap. In germline, CDR1 is SGHDN, CDR2 FVKESK. This CDR3 is built from 12 residues.

J is TRBJ2-2 and V is TRBV7-2; D uncertain. Trimming pared 2 bases from V and 5 bases from J, leaving 9 bases between. CDR3 length: 14 residues. Germline V lookup: CDR1 SGHTA, CDR2 FQGNSA. The CDR3 nucleotides read TGTGCCAGCAGCTTAATCATGAGGACCGGGGAGCTGTTTTTT. Encoded protein: CASSLIMRTGELFF.

The V call is TRBV2, the J call TRBJ1-5; D remains ambiguous. The CDR3 is 13 residues long. Trimming pared 6 bases from V and 4 bases from J, leaving 10 bases between. In germline, CDR1 is SNHLY, CDR2 FYNNEI. The DNA of the CDR3 is TGTGCCAGCAGATTTGGAGGGAATCAGCCCCAGCATTTT. Translating gives CASRFGGNQPQHF.

A few counts support this clonotype. The genes are TRBV11-2 and TRBJ2-7; the match to TRBD1 covers 11 bases. J lost 4 bases, V lost 4 bases, and 9 bases had no gene match. The CDR3 sequence is 16 residues long. The V gene's germline CDR1 is SGHAT and CDR2 FQNNGV. DNA of the CDR3: TGTGCCAGCAGCTCTCACAGTGGACAGGGGGCTTACGAGCAGTACTTC. Residues: CASSSHSGQGAYEQYF.

Only one count was recorded for this clonotype. A read error may explain this, as a much larger clone is one base away. For the CDR3, the DNA is TGTGCCAGCACTTATGGGGCCAGGTATGGCTACACCTTC. Translated, it gives CASTYGARYGYTF. This rearrangement joins TRBV6-5 to TRBJ1-2; possibly TRBD1 for D (5 bases). With 7 bases removed from V and 5 bases from J, the gap between germline ends came to 14 bases. Germline values: CDR1 MNHEY, CDR2 SVGAGI. CDR3 size: 13 residues.

The rearrangement uses TRBV4-3 and TRBJ1-5; D is ambiguous. This CDR3 has 15 amino acids. Germline-derived CDR1 and CDR2 are LGHNA and YSLEER. Deletions cut 0 bases from V and 3 bases from J, with 9 bases between. This chain's CDR3 is CASSQEGILNQPQHF. The CDR3 DNA sequence: TGCGCCAGCAGCCAAGAAGGGATACTCAATCAGCCCCAGCATTTT.

The chain couples TRBV29-1 to TRBJ1-2; D gene ambiguous. V was shortened by 4 bases and J by 4 bases, with 16 bases between the two germline ends. This CDR3 is built from 14 residues. Germline loops: CDR1 SQVTM, CDR2 ANQGSEA. In nucleotides, the CDR3 is TGCAGCGTTGCCGTCCCCGATCGAAGCTATGGCTACACCTTC. Its translation: CSVAVPDRSYGYTF.

In its sample, this clonotype was seen many times. V usage is TRBV6-1 and J usage is TRBJ1-6, with D maybe TRBD1 (6 bases). Germline V gene sequence: CDR1 MNHNS, CDR2 SASEGT. V gave up 10 bases and J gave up 9 bases, with 16 bases separating them. The length of the CDR3 is 13 residues. Here the CDR3 reads CATQTGGSSPLHF. The CDR3 coding sequence is TGTGCCACCCAGACAGGAGGGAGTTCACCCCTCCACTTT.

This chain joins TRBV5-6 and TRBJ1-4; D possibly corresponds to TRBD1 (5 bases). This CDR3 is built from 14 residues. V lost 4 bases to trimming and J lost 3 bases, with 10 bases between them. Germline V lookup: CDR1 SGHDT, CDR2 YYEEEE. In DNA, the CDR3 is TGTGCCAGCAGCCTCAAAGGGGCTAATGAAAAACTGTTTTTT. Its protein is CASSLKGANEKLFF.

This clonotype has ten or more counts. This chain uses TRBV2 with TRBJ2-6, with a tentative D call TRBD1 (5 bases). The CDR3 has 17 residues. Germline V gene data show CDR1 as SNHLY and CDR2 as FYNNEI. Deletions cut 7 bases from V and 1 base from J, with 17 bases between. In nucleotides, the CDR3 is TGTGCCAGCACCCTTTCAGGACACCGGTCTGGGGCCAACGTCCTGACTTTC. It is translated as CASTLSGHRSGANVLTF.

A note on this clonotype: This may arise from a read error, as a much more abundant clone is one base away. The chain carries TRBV29-1 and TRBJ2-7; 12 bases agree with TRBD1. This CDR3 is 13 amino acids long. Germline CDR1 reads SQVTM; CDR2 reads ANQGSEA. The CDR3 loop is CNATGTGGDEQYF. DNA for the CDR3: TGCAACGCCACCGGGACAGGGGGCGACGAGCAGTACTTC.

The chain employs TRBV6-1 and TRBJ2-2, with TRBD1 matching over 9 bases. The CDR3 extends over 17 amino acids. The ends lost 6 bases at V and 0 bases at J; junction bases unmatched: 8. Germline V lookup: CDR1 MNHNS, CDR2 SASEGT. CDR3: CASSRTGAFANTGELFF. In DNA form, the CDR3 reads TGTGCCAGCAGCAGGACAGGGGCCTTTGCGAACACCGGGGAGCTGTTTTTT.

This clonotype was seen a single time. The chain has TRBV19 and TRBJ2-7; 7 positions agree with TRBD1. This CDR3 has 14 amino acids. V dropped 3 bases and J dropped 2; count of bases not matched to a gene: 4. Germline CDR1 reads LNHDA; CDR2 reads SQIVND (reference sequence). CDR3 DNA sequence: TGTGCCAGTAGTATCAAGACAGGGACCTACGAGCAGTACTTC. It yields the protein CASSIKTGTYEQYF.

V gene TRBV12-3 or TRBV12-4 combines with J gene TRBJ1-3, with 7 positions matching TRBD1. CDR3 length: 15 residues. With V trimmed by 5 bases and J by 2 bases, 6 bases remained unmatched. As DNA, the CDR3 is TGTGCCAGCAGTGAGGGACAGAGGGCTGGAAACACCATATATTTT. Protein sequence: CASSEGQRAGNTIYF.

This clonotype was seen ten or more times. The chain recombines TRBV27 with TRBJ2-5, with a weak D call TRBD1 (6 bases). V gave up 3 bases and J gave up 5 bases, with 7 bases separating them. CDR3 length: 12 amino acids. Germline V gene data show CDR1 as MNHEY and CDR2 as SMNVEV (reference sequence). The CDR3 loop is CASSFRGETQYF. The CDR3 region has the DNA TGTGCCAGCAGTTTCAGGGGTGAGACCCAGTACTTC.